Listed here are 22 T cell receptor beta chains from one sample, sequenced in a study of Graves' ophthalmopathy and Graves' hyperthyroidism. RNA transcripts served as template for amplifying TCR beta CDR3 sequences. HTBI primers were employed in first-round RT-PCR, then a second-round multiplex PCR followed. TCRdb itself ran the multiplex PCR reads through MiXCR, one entry per CDR3 protein. The table includes 500,000 to 600,000 distinct CDR3 sequences, roughly 39% detected once. The source material was peripheral blood or thyroid tissue (not recorded which). All receptors come from an adult man with Graves' hyperthyroidism.

This rearrangement joins TRBV14 to TRBJ2-5, with 10 nucleotides matching TRBD2. V trimming: 4 bases; J trimming: 5 bases; junction bases outside the gene matches: 4. Germline V gene data show CDR1 as SGHDN and CDR2 as FVKESK. CDR3 length: 14 amino acids. The CDR3 loop reads CASSRLAGVETQYF. Written as DNA, the CDR3 is TGTGCCAGCAGCCGTCTAGCGGGAGTCGAGACCCAGTACTTC. Filled out from reference TRBV14 and TRBJ2-5, the complete variable domain reads EAGVTQFPSHSVIEKGQTVTLRCDPISGHDNLYWYRRVMGKEIKFLLHFVKESKQDESGMPNNRFLAERTGGTYSTLKVQPAELEDSGVYFCASSRLAGVETQYFGPGTRLLVL.

This clonotype was observed many times. This chain connects TRBV24-1 to TRBJ1-6, with a possible D match to TRBD1 (6 bases). Germline CDR1 reads KGHDR; CDR2 reads SFDVKD. This CDR3 has 12 amino acids. Trimming stripped 11 bases from V and 9 bases from J, with 13 bases between. This CDR3 reads CAITGRCSPLHF. CDR3 DNA: TGTGCCATCACAGGGAGGTGTTCACCCCTCCACTTT.

CDR3 protein: CSVGDGTSYEQYF. As DNA, the CDR3 is TGCAGCGTTGGAGACGGGACAAGTTACGAGCAGTACTTC. The chain is built from TRBV29-1 and TRBJ2-7; TRBD1 is a possible D gene (6 bases). The length of the CDR3 is 13 residues. Trimming left V 4 bases short and J 4 bases short, with 14 bases between. CDR1 and CDR2 (germline): SQVTM, ANQGSEA.

J is TRBJ1-6 and V is TRBV7-9; TRBD1 is a possible D gene (5 bases). The CDR3 runs to 15 residues. Trimming shortened V by 3 bases and J by 13 bases, and 19 bases separated the two germline ends. Germline-derived CDR1 and CDR2 are SEHNR and FQNEAQ (reference sequence). CDR3 sequence reads: CASSLDGTVNQPLHF. CDR3 coding DNA: TGTGCCAGCAGCTTGGACGGGACCGTTAATCAGCCCCTCCACTTT. Together with reference TRBV7-9 and TRBJ1-6, the CDR3 gives the full variable domain: DTGVSQNPRHKITKRGQNVTFRCDPISEHNRLYWYRQTLGQGPEFLTYFQNEAQLEKSRLLSDRFSAERPKGSFSTLEIQRTEQGDSAMYLCASSLDGTVNQPLHFGNGTRLTVT.

This clonotype was counted many times. V usage is TRBV7-9 and J usage is TRBJ1-4; 7 bases fit TRBD1. Looked up from germline, CDR1 is SEHNR and CDR2 is FQNEAQ (reference sequence). This CDR3 contains 15 residues. Trimming removed 5 bases from V and 6 bases from J; junction bases left unmatched: 9. The CDR3 here is CASSVTGTADEKLFF. The CDR3 DNA sequence: TGTGCCAGCAGCGTAACCGGGACAGCGGATGAAAAACTGTTTTTT.

In this sample, this clonotype turned up many times. One junction end does not reproduce the germline sequence, and a read error may be involved. This chain uses TRBV20-1 with TRBJ2-2; TRBD1 matches at 8 bases. Germline CDR1 is DFQATT and CDR2 is SNEGSKA (reference sequence). The CDR3 covers 14 residues. This CDR3 is CSARGQGNTGELFF. CDR3 sequence (DNA): TGCAGTGCAAGAGGACAGGGGAACACCGGGGAGCTGTTTTTT.

The rearrangement links TRBV7-9 to TRBJ2-7; a weak D match, TRBD1 (10 bases). The ends were cut back, 2 bases at V and 7 bases at J, with 21 bases in the middle. The CDR3 runs to 16 residues. Germline values: CDR1 SEHNR, CDR2 FQNEAQ (reference sequence). The CDR3 is CASSLSSGTGAEEQYF. CDR3 bases: TGTGCCAGCAGCTTATCTAGCGGGACAGGGGCTGAAGAGCAGTACTTC.

The sample holds many counts of this clonotype. The chain couples TRBV7-8 to TRBJ1-2; D remains unclear. The CDR3 consists of 15 residues. Trimming removed 0 bases from V and 6 bases from J, with 14 bases in between. Germline-derived CDR1 and CDR2 are SGHVS and FQNEAQ. DNA of the CDR3: TGTGCCAGCAGCTTAGCGCTCGATTACCGGGATGGCTACACCTTC. Translated: CASSLALDYRDGYTF.

This clonotype was seen at least ten times. V and J are TRBV7-8 and TRBJ2-5, with TRBD1 as a possible D gene (6 bases). The germline gives CDR1 SGHVS, CDR2 FQNEAQ. The CDR3 consists of 14 residues. V lost 4 bases and J 4 bases, leaving 13 bases between the germline ends. The chain's CDR3 is CASSSGQIRETQYF. In DNA form, the CDR3 reads TGTGCCAGCAGCTCGGGACAAATCCGAGAGACCCAGTACTTC. Full variable domain (outside the CDR3, taken from reference TRBV7-8 and TRBJ2-5): GAGVSQSPRYKVAKRGQDVALRCDPISGHVSLFWYQQALGQGPEFLTYFQNEAQLDKSGLPSDRFFAERPEGSVSTLKIQRTQQEDSAVYLCASSSGQIRETQYFGPGTRLLVL.

This clonotype turned up a few times. The gene calls are TRBV6-5 and TRBJ1-3, with unresolved D. With 8 bases removed from V and 2 bases from J, the gap between germline ends came to 25 bases. The CDR3 extends over 18 amino acids. The V gene's germline CDR1 is MNHEY and CDR2 SVGAGI. CDR3: CASSVTGARVPPGNTIYF. In DNA, the CDR3 is TGTGCCAGCTCAGTTACGGGCGCGCGGGTTCCCCCTGGAAACACCATATATTTT.

The chain has TRBV6-6 and TRBJ1-2, with 7 bases aligning to TRBD1. The CDR3 is 17 residues long. The V gene's germline CDR1 is MNHNY and CDR2 SVGAGI (reference sequence). V was pared by 6 bases and J by 2 bases, with 15 bases of the junction left unmatched. The CDR3 nucleotides read TGTGCCAGCAGCCCCCGCTCGCAACAGGGGCGCAACTATGGCTACACCTTC. Translating gives CASSPRSQQGRNYGYTF.

This clonotype was counted many times. DNA of the CDR3: TGCAGCGTTGAATCTAACTATGGCTACACCTTC. This translates into CSVESNYGYTF. The chain links TRBV29-1 to TRBJ1-2; D uncertain. V lost 2 bases to trimming and J lost 0 bases, with 1 base between them. CDR3 length equals 11 residues. Germline V gene sequence: CDR1 SQVTM, CDR2 ANQGSEA.

This clonotype was seen only a few times. The rearrangement links TRBV7-6 to TRBJ2-1; 8 positions match TRBD1. Unmatched junction bases numbered 7, after V lost 1 base and J lost 8 bases. This CDR3 region has 15 residues. CDR1 and CDR2 from the germline V gene are SGHVS and FNYEAQ. CDR3 residues: CASSLGQGAYYEQFF. CDR3 DNA: TGTGCCAGCAGCTTAGGTCAGGGGGCTTACTATGAGCAGTTCTTC.

The CDR3 region has the DNA TGTGCCAGCAGTTACGGGCTAGCAGTTCAAGAGACCCAGTACTTC. Its protein is CASSYGLAVQETQYF. This chain uses TRBV6-5 with TRBJ2-5; the D gene is possibly TRBD2 (5 bases). Trimming stripped 2 bases from V and 2 bases from J, with 12 bases between. The CDR3 is made up of 15 amino acids. The germline CDR1 and CDR2 sequences are MNHEY and SVGAGI.

V and J are TRBV29-1 and TRBJ2-5, with D possibly matching TRBD1 (5 bases). V was cut by 4 bases and J by 4 bases, with 16 bases left in between. The CDR3 covers 14 residues. Germline CDR1 reads SQVTM; CDR2 reads ANQGSEA. The CDR3 loop reads CSVASRTRIETQYF. The CDR3 coding sequence is TGCAGCGTTGCTTCCCGGACACGGATAGAGACCCAGTACTTC.

This clonotype occurred a few times. This chain uses TRBV7-2 with TRBJ1-3; D gene unclear. V was trimmed by 5 bases and J by 0 bases, leaving 23 bases between them. Germline-derived CDR1 and CDR2 are SGHTA and FQGNSA. The CDR3 spans 19 residues. CDR3 bases: TGTGCCAGCAGCCAAGATAATTTGGCAGGATACTTCTCTGGAAACACCATATATTTT. Encoded protein: CASSQDNLAGYFSGNTIYF.

The rearrangement joins TRBV20-1 to TRBJ1-5; no reliable D call. Trimming removed 7 bases at V and 0 bases at J, with 19 bases between. The CDR3 sequence is 16 residues long. CDR1 and CDR2 (germline): DFQATT, SNEGSKA (reference sequence). Here the CDR3 DNA reads TGCAGTGAGTCTGGAGGGTTTGGATATAGCAATCAGCCCCAGCATTTT. Translation: CSESGGFGYSNQPQHF.

CDR3 sequence: CAISELWGSNQPQHF. In DNA form, the CDR3 reads TGTGCCATCAGTGAGTTGTGGGGAAGCAATCAGCCCCAGCATTTT. The gene calls are TRBV10-3 and TRBJ1-5; no reliable D call. The CDR3 is 15 amino acids. The germline gives CDR1 ENHRY, CDR2 SYGVKD. With 1 base removed from V and 1 base from J, the gap between germline ends came to 8 bases.

The sample holds many counts of this clonotype. The V call is TRBV12-3 or TRBV12-4, the J call TRBJ2-2; D call uncertain. This CDR3 is built from 11 residues. Trimming pared 3 bases from V and 8 bases from J, leaving 4 bases between. CDR3 sequence (DNA): TGTGCCAGCAGTTTGCTTGGGGAGCTGTTTTTT. Its translation is CASSLLGELFF.

This sequence joins TRBV12-3 or TRBV12-4 and TRBJ1-6; weak D call: TRBD1 (6 bases). Between the trimmed V and J ends, which lost 5 bases and 13 bases, there was a span of 21 bases. The CDR3 covers 15 residues. The CDR3 coding sequence is TGTGCCAGCAGTCCCCACAGGGATCCCAATTGGCCCCTCCACTTT. Translation gives CASSPHRDPNWPLHF.

For this clonotype: Compared with germline, one end of the junction differs, possibly owing to a read error. The chain couples TRBV10-3 to TRBJ2-5, with 11 bases identical to TRBD2. The CDR3 has 20 residues. Germline CDR1 reads ENHRY; CDR2 reads SYGVKD. Written as DNA, the CDR3 is TGTGCCAGCAGTTACTTCCCCAGACTAGCGGGGACAGGGTTCCAAGAGACCCAGTACTTC. Protein product: CASSYFPRLAGTGFQETQYF.

Details on this clonotype: This may be a read error: a much more frequent sequence differs by one nucleotide. V usage is TRBV2 and J usage is TRBJ2-7; 8 nucleotides line up with TRBD1. CDR3 length: 16 amino acids. Trimming took 6 bases from V and 1 from J; bases not matched to a gene: 11. The germline gives CDR1 SNHLY, CDR2 FYNNEI. In nucleotides, the CDR3 is TGTGCCAGCAGCACACCCGGGACAGGATATTCCTACGAGCAGTACTTC. Translating it yields CASSTPGTGYSYEQYF. Complete variable domain (other parts from reference TRBV2 and TRBJ2-7): EPEVTQTPSHQVTQMGQEVILRCVPISNHLYFYWYRQILGQKVEFLVSFYNNEISEKSEIFDDQFSVERPDGSNFTLKIRSTKLEDSAMYFCASSTPGTGYSYEQYFGPGTRLTVT.